Listed below are T cell receptor beta chains from one sample, sequenced in a study of blood T cell repertoires in COVID-19. The table came from immunoSEQ multiplex PCR; TCRdb's copy has only in-frame clones and leaves some out. Of 300,000 to 400,000 clones in the sample, about 88% were seen once. The specimen sequenced was peripheral blood. The receptors were gathered from a human donor in a cohort sampled during active COVID-19. Both conserved end residues are part of each CDR3. D genes are given only for firm matches. Size tells how often a clone was seen (once, few, many) or the class of an expanded clone, and some rows leave it out.

J gene | V gene | clone size | D gene | CDR3 protein | CDR3 DNA
TRBJ1-2 | TRBV5-1 | once | TRBD1 | CASSLEQGVSYGYTF | TGCGCCAGCAGCTTGGAACAGGGGGTTTCCTATGGCTACACCTTC
TRBJ1-5 | TRBV4-2 | - | - | CASSQDRSGPQHF | TGTGCCAGCAGCCAAGATAGGTCAGGGCCCCAGCATTTT
TRBJ2-5 | TRBV5-1 | - | TRBD1 | CASSPRQGPETQYF | TGCGCCAGCAGCCCCCGACAGGGCCCAGAGACCCAGTACTTC
TRBJ1-1 | TRBV5-1 | - | - | CASSPTEKGVITEAFF | TGCGCCAGCAGCCCGACGGAGAAGGGGGTGATAACTGAAGCTTTCTTT
TRBJ2-4 | TRBV28 | - | - | CASRYREGAKNIQYF | TGTGCCAGCAGGTACAGGGAGGGAGCCAAAAACATTCAGTACTTC
TRBJ1-1 | TRBV5-6 | few | TRBD1 | CASSKVTGEAFF | TGTGCCAGCAGCAAGGTGACAGGGGAAGCTTTCTTT
TRBJ2-7 | TRBV11-2 | - | TRBD1 | CAGGPEDRGLHEQYF | TGTGCCGGAGGGCCTGAGGACAGGGGGCTCCACGAGCAGTACTTC
TRBJ2-3 | TRBV5-1 | - | - | CASSLDSASTDTQYF | TGCGCCAGCAGCTTAGACAGTGCTAGCACAGATACGCAGTATTTT
TRBJ1-4 | TRBV18 | - | - | CASSPEGRSEKLFF | TGTGCCAGCTCACCAGAGGGGAGGAGTGAAAAACTGTTTTTT
TRBJ1-4 | TRBV5-1 | - | TRBD1 | CASSTRQGSNEKLFF | TGCGCCAGCAGCACCCGACAGGGCTCTAATGAAAAACTGTTTTTT
TRBJ2-1 | TRBV2 | - | - | CASTRGGGYGGFNEQFF | TGTGCCAGCACCCGGGGAGGGGGATACGGTGGTTTCAATGAGCAGTTCTTC
TRBJ1-4 | TRBV15 | - | - | CATSTGIATNEKLFF | TGTGCCACCAGCACAGGGATAGCAACTAATGAAAAACTGTTTTTT
TRBJ1-1 | TRBV5-5 | - | - | CASSLVFQGYTEAFF | TGTGCCAGCAGCTTGGTTTTCCAGGGGTACACTGAAGCTTTCTTT
TRBJ2-5 | TRBV10-3 | - | - | CAIRSPGQETQYF | TGTGCCATCAGGAGCCCGGGCCAAGAGACCCAGTACTTC
TRBJ1-2 | TRBV19 | - | - | CASSIRGNYGYTF | TGTGCCAGTAGTATACGAGGGAACTATGGCTACACCTTC
TRBJ1-3 | TRBV9 | - | - | CASSVDPGSENFGNTIYF | TGTGCCAGCAGCGTAGACCCGGGATCAGAGAATTTTGGCAACACCATATATTTT
TRBJ2-7 | TRBV5-4 | - | - | CASSLGPSFYEQYF | TGTGCCAGCAGCTTGGGGCCATCTTTCTACGAGCAGTACTTC
TRBJ2-7 | TRBV28 | - | - | CASSSPPRWADTSYEQYF | TGTGCCAGCAGTTCACCACCCCGATGGGCCGACACCTCCTACGAGCAGTACTTC
TRBJ2-7 | TRBV11-2 | - | TRBD2 | CASSPKAGEGSEQYF | TGTGCCAGCAGCCCGAAGGCGGGAGAAGGGTCCGAGCAGTACTTC
TRBJ1-4 | TRBV5-4 | - | TRBD1 | CASSLGQGYEKLFF | TGTGCCAGCAGCTTGGGACAGGGGTATGAAAAACTGTTTTTT
TRBJ2-2 | TRBV27 | - | - | CASRGGQYTGELFF | TGTGCCAGCAGGGGTGGGCAGTACACCGGGGAGCTGTTTTTT
TRBJ2-3 | TRBV7-7 | - | - | CASSLSSRTDTQYF | TGTGCCAGCAGCTTATCGTCCCGCACAGATACGCAGTATTTT
TRBJ2-7 | TRBV19 | - | - | CASSIVAARAGYEQYF | TGTGCCAGTAGTATAGTAGCGGCGAGAGCGGGCTACGAGCAGTACTTC
TRBJ2-1 | TRBV30 | - | TRBD2 | CASEGLAGGVYEQFF | TGTGCCTCCGAAGGGTTAGCGGGAGGGGTATATGAGCAGTTCTTC
TRBJ1-2 | TRBV4-1 | - | TRBD1 | CASSQGRGRGPRGYTF | TGCGCCAGCAGCCAAGGCCGGGGCAGGGGGCCGCGAGGCTACACCTTC
TRBJ2-3 | TRBV21-1 | - | - | CASSPGGGFSTDTQYF | TGTGCCAGCAGCCCCGGGGGAGGGTTTAGCACAGATACGCAGTATTTT
TRBJ1-2 | TRBV30 | - | TRBD1 | CASTNPGTAYGYTF | TGTGCCTCCACAAATCCCGGGACAGCCTATGGCTACACCTTC
TRBJ1-1 | TRBV3-1/TRBV3-2 | - | TRBD1 | CASSQVGQGTEAFF | TGTGCCAGCAGCCAAGTCGGACAGGGGACTGAAGCTTTCTTT